The clone carrying this TCR beta chain was counted ten times or more. The antigen remains undetermined. The data belong to a study of response to subunit inactivated influenza vaccine. Study-level results: Each seasonal influenza vaccination recruits few new T cells, the authors suggested.

Germline CDR1 and CDR2: SQVTM and ANQGSEA. CDR3 length equals 10 residues. Trimming removed 7 bases at V and 3 bases at J, with 6 bases between. TCRdb reanalysed the RT-PCR reads using MiXCR and keeps one entry per CDR3 protein. The sample yields some 180,000 distinct CDR3 sequences, about 9.3% seen once. The J gene is TRBJ1-1, the V gene TRBV29-1, with unresolved D. Sequences were derived from non-naive T cells sorted from PBMCs, sampled on the day of vaccination. The sequence derives from a middle-aged man who received an inactivated influenza vaccine. The CDR3 coding sequence is TGCAGCGCGGGAGACACTGAAGCTTTCTTT. Protein sequence: CSAGDTEAFF.